A selection of T cell receptor beta chains follows, all from one sample in a study of OX40 agonist ivuxolimab in advanced cancers. Using immunoSEQ multiplex PCR, the repertoire was profiled, and TCRdb retains in-frame clones only, with some absent. The sample carries some 80,000 clones, around nine tenths recorded once. This specimen was CD4+ or CD8+ T cells sorted from blood, taken in a trial of the OX40 agonist ivuxolimab. The source of these receptors is an adult with an advanced solid tumor such as melanoma, head and neck, liver or kidney cancer. The CDR3 runs from the conserved cysteine through the conserved F or W. A D gene is named only where the DNA matches it firmly. Expanded clones are given a class, and other clones once, few, many or no size at all.

CDR3 protein | CDR3 DNA | V gene | clone size | J gene | D gene
CASSRGRTSGNTIYF | TGTGCCAGCAGCCGGGGCAGGACGTCTGGAAACACCATATATTTT | TRBV14 | - | TRBJ1-3 | -
CASSLLPTGGSNQPQHF | TGTGCCAGCAGTTTACTTCCGACAGGGGGCAGCAATCAGCCCCAGCATTTT | TRBV27 | - | TRBJ1-5 | TRBD1
CATPSASLDTDTQYF | TGTGCCACCCCCTCGGCGTCTTTAGATACAGATACGCAGTATTTT | TRBV2 | - | TRBJ2-3 | -
CASSTWGAGGQTGELFF | TGTGCCAGTAGTACATGGGGAGCGGGAGGTCAAACCGGGGAGCTGTTTTTT | TRBV19 | - | TRBJ2-2 | TRBD2
CASSRNPGTSGYGYTF | TGTGCCAGCAGCCGCAATCCCGGGACGTCGGGCTATGGCTACACCTTC | TRBV7-9 | - | TRBJ1-2 | -
CASSDTGAYTGELFF | TGTGCCAGCAGTGATACGGGAGCCTACACCGGGGAGCTGTTTTTT | TRBV2 | - | TRBJ2-2 | -
CASSQSGTGYNSPLHF | TGTGCCAGCAGCCAATCCGGGACAGGGTATAATTCACCCCTCCACTTT | TRBV7-9 | - | TRBJ1-6 | TRBD1
CASSLPRESGEQFF | TGCGCCAGCAGCTTGCCGCGGGAATCCGGTGAGCAGTTCTTC | TRBV5-1 | once | TRBJ2-1 | -
CASSGDSPKLFF | TGTGCCAGCAGCGGGGACAGTCCAAAACTGTTTTTT | TRBV6-5 | - | TRBJ1-4 | TRBD1
CASSVSTPNGYTF | TGTGCCAGCAGTGTGAGTACACCCAATGGCTACACCTTC | TRBV6-1 | - | TRBJ1-2 | -
CASSGSSGNTIYF | TGTGCCAGCAGTGGCAGTTCCGGAAACACCATATATTTT | TRBV6-1 | - | TRBJ1-3 | -
CASSPTAANEKLFF | TGTGCCAGCAGCCCCACGGCCGCTAATGAAAAACTGTTTTTT | TRBV9 | - | TRBJ1-4 | -
CASSPATSGVGTQYF | TGCGCCAGCAGCCCCGCGACTAGCGGGGTAGGGACCCAGTACTTC | TRBV5-1 | - | TRBJ2-5 | TRBD2
CAWTTSSGDTIYF | TGTGCCTGGACCACCTCAAGCGGGGACACCATATATTTT | TRBV30 | - | TRBJ1-3 | -
CASGQRNPGQGTDTQYF | TGTGCTAGTGGTCAACGGAATCCGGGACAGGGCACAGATACGCAGTATTTT | TRBV12-5 | - | TRBJ2-3 | TRBD1